This TCR beta chain was captured by sequencing in a study of tumor-infiltrating lymphocytes in localized non-small cell lung cancer. CDR1 is MNHNS, CDR2 SASEGT, per germline. V dropped 2 bases and J dropped 4 bases, with 8 bases sitting between them. This CDR3 contains 13 residues. Sequencing was performed with immunoSEQ multiplex PCR; in TCRdb, only in-frame clones are kept and a portion is missing. In the table there are around 12,000 clones, 65% to 90% of which are singletons. The clonotype was recovered from a human donor with non-small cell lung cancer. The sequencing input was uninvolved lung tissue not adjacent to the tumor. The rearrangement uses TRBV6-1 and TRBJ1-1; no clear D gene. In DNA, the CDR3 is TGTGCCAGCAGTGAAAGAGTCGGCACTGAAGCTTTCTTT. It translates to CASSERVGTEAFF.